Ten or more counts support the clone carrying this T cell receptor (beta chain). The data stem from a study of response to subunit inactivated influenza vaccine. TCRdb independently ran MiXCR on the RT-PCR reads; one entry per CDR3 protein. The table includes about 700,000 distinct CDR3 sequences, approximately 15% detected once. This CDR3 is built from 11 residues. The V gene lost 11 bases and the J gene lost 4 bases, with 11 bases spanning the gap. This sequence was found in a man aged 50 or older who received an inactivated influenza vaccine. Here the sequenced sample was PBMCs from blood, taken approximately 15 days before vaccination. The chain links TRBV12-3 or TRBV12-4 to TRBJ1-2; tentative D call: TRBD1 (5 bases). CDR3 amino acids: CASLGLYGYTF. The CDR3 region has the DNA TGTGCCTCGCTGGGGCTCTATGGCTACACCTTC.